This T cell receptor beta chain was sequenced in a study of OX40 agonist ivuxolimab in advanced cancers. Background for the entire study: The costimulatory receptor OX40 (CD134) was targeted by ivuxolimab, a fully human IgG2 agonistic monoclonal antibody. Intravenous ivuxolimab was administered to patients every 2 weeks at six dose levels: 0.01, 0.1, 0.3, 1.5, 3 and 10 mg/kg. Of the approximately 54 dose-escalation patients, hepatocellular carcinoma was present in about 20, melanoma in approximately 15, renal cell carcinoma in 9 and head and neck cancer in 9. The dose-escalation cohort was roughly 83% male with a mean age of about 65 years, ranging from roughly 23 to 85. Patients were allowed to have had prior anti-PD-1, anti-PD-L1 or anti-CTLA-4 therapy, and approximately 37% of the dose-escalation patients had been treated with checkpoint inhibitors. Partial responses were achieved by three dose-escalation patients, of whom one had hepatocellular carcinoma and two had cutaneous melanoma. Peripheral TCRbeta sequencing was intended to test whether TCR sequence diversity was altered and clonal T-cell expansion was caused by ivuxolimab. The paper covers the monotherapy dose-escalation part of the phase I ivuxolimab trial, which included N of about 56 patients. What the research found in general, with its limitations: Partial responders in the 0.1-3.0 mg/kg groups had among the lowest normalized peripheral clonal expansion, especially among CD8+ T cells. Antigen specificity was not determined for the clonally expanded peripheral T cells. At doses of 0.1 to 3.0 mg/kg, clonal expansion of both CD4+ and CD8+ T cells in blood was seen between baseline and week 6. Low levels of normalized T-cell clonal expansion were also seen in some patients who did not respond. After ivuxolimab, more expanded clones were found on average in CD8+ T cells than in CD4+ T cells.

Patients with autoimmune disease history or receiving systemic immunosuppression were excluded from the trial. In every dose cohort, peripheral blood was drawn for TCR sequencing at baseline, cycle 4 day 1, and cycle 7 day 1. The samples were drawn from a first-in-human, open-label, multicenter phase I dose-escalation trial of ivuxolimab. The trial enrolled adults with locally advanced or metastatic head and neck squamous cell, hepatocellular, melanoma or renal cell carcinoma. Before TCR sequencing, CD4+ and CD8+ T cells were separately sorted from peripheral blood. The CDR3 runs 15 residues from the cysteine to the phenylalanine. The entry retains the CDR3 DNA only, 45 bases that are in frame from base 1. CDR1 and CDR2 are read off the germline V gene as LGHNA and YSLEER. The trim is 3 bases for V and 1 base for J, with a gap of 9 bases between the germline ends. A note on this clone: Its antigen remains unidentified. No quality values exist for individual bases; no much larger clone is one base distant.

For sequencing of the TCRbeta CDR3 region, genomic DNA was extracted from the sorted cells. TCRbeta CDR3 regions were sequenced using the immunoSEQ Assay. Not all clones reach the TCRdb copy of this immuneACCESS table, which keeps in-frame sequences only. Checked studies attribute under half of the gap to unresolved V genes and leave the rest unexplained. Recorded for this sample are about 80,000 clones; roughly 85% of them occurred a single time. The top ten constitute 1.5% to 2% of the sample. This sample comprised CD4+ or CD8+ T cells sorted from blood, obtained in a trial of the OX40 agonist ivuxolimab. This clonotype was sampled from an adult with an advanced solid tumor such as melanoma, head and neck, liver or kidney cancer. The chain couples TRBV4-3 to TRBJ2-2; matching of 6 bases hints at TRBD1 as the D gene. The CDR3 has the sequence CASSHGGQNTGELFF. The nucleotide sequence reads as follows: TGCGCCAGCAGCCATGGGGGCCAGAACACCGGGGAGCTGTTTTTT.